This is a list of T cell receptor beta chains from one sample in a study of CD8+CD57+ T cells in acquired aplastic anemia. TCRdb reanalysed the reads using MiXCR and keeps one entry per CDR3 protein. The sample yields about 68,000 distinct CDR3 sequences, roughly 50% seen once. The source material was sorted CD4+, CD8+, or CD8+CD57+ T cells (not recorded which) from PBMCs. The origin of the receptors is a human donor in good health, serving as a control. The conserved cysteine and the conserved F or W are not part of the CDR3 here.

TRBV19 ASRPGGLSEQY
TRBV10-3 AISAGGGAYEQY
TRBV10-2 ASSGTSGGGSTDTQY
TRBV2 ASGEGGPNTGELL
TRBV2 ASSEVQANPYEQY
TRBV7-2 ASSLGSGSQPQH
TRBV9 ASRPAGRSYNEQF
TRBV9 ASGRGAYEQY
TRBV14 ASSSGGQGYT
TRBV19 ASSMSISGNTIY
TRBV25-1 ASSESPKTGASTEAF
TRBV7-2 ASSFETGGYEQY
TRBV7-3 ASSLAAAYEQY
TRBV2 ASSLLGPGELV
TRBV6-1 ASSEIEGLRSPLH
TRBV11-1 ASSLAVGTYDEQF
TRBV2 AGGSDFNEKLF
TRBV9 ASSSQTGPYEQY
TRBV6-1 ASSEATGTGPDTQY
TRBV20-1 SARETGSNYGYT
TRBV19 ASSNSGNSYNEQF
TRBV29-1 SVPRGANTGELF
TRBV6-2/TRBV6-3 ASSSTSSDTEAF
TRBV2 ASSEGVGLNTEAF
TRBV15 ATSREQSNTEAF
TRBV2 ASRTGGKSHEQY
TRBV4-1 ASSQGVPFSGNTIY